This T cell receptor (beta chain) is from a study of T-cell memory formation after mild COVID-19. Overall study context: TCR clusters were largely donor specific.

TCRdb called the 5' RACE reads again in MiXCR, with one record for every CDR3 protein. The table lists approximately 100,000 distinct CDR3 sequences, approximately 13% of them singletons, with roughly 30% in the top ten. V lost 3 bases and J lost 2, with 7 bases in between. This CDR3 has 13 residues. General study points: Memory cells collected pre-infection included some clones that later responded, suggesting cross-reactive memory joined. Clones shrinking from day 15 to 85 showed even CD4/CD8 mixes; later expanders tilted CD4+.

This clonotype was observed a handful of times. Its cognate antigen is unknown. The clonotype was recovered from an adult woman who had mild COVID-19 (a few samples of this study predate the infection). Cell type and time point are not known. The chain links TRBV12-3 or TRBV12-4 to TRBJ2-5; D not certain. The sequenced material came from PBMCs or a T cell subset sorted from them (not recorded which). CDR3 sequence (DNA): TGTGCCAGCAGTTTCTTATTTCAAGAGACCCAGTACTTC. Amino acid sequence: CASSFLFQETQYF.